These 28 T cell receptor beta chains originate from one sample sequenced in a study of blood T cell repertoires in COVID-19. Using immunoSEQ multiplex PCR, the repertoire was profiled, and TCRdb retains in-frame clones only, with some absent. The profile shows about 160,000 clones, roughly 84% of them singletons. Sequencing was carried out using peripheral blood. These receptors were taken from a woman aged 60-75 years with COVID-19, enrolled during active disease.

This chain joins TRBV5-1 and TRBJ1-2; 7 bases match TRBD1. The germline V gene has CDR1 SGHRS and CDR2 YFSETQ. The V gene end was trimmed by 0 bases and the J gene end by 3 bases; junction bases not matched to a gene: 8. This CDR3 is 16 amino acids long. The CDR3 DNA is TGCGCCAGCAGCTTGGCCGCAGGGGGTGACTACTATGGCTACACCTTC. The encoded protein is CASSLAAGGDYYGYTF. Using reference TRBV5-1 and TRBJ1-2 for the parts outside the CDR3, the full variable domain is KAGVTQTPRYLIKTRGQQVTLSCSPISGHRSVSWYQQTPGQGLQFLFEYFSETQRNKGNFPGRFSGRQFSNSRSEMNVSTLELGDSALYLCASSLAAGGDYYGYTFGSGTRLTVV.

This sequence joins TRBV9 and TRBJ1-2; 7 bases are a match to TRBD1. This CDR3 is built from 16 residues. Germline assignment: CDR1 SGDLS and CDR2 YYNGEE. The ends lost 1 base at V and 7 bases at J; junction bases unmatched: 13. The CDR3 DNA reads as TGTGCCAGCAGCGTACGTCAGGGGGGAGGTGGTGGTGGCTACACCTTC. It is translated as CASSVRQGGGGGGYTF.

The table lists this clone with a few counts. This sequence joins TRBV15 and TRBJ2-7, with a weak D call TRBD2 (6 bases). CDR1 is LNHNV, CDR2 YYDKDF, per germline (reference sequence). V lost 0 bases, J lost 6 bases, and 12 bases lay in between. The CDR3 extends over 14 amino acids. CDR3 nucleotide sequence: TGTGCCACCAGCAGAGAGGGAGGTCAGGCCGAGCAGTACTTC. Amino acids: CATSREGGQAEQYF.

The CDR3 spells CASSVTGTSGRRGLSYNEQFF. CDR3 sequence (DNA): TGTGCCAGCAGCGTAACTGGGACTAGCGGGAGGAGGGGACTCTCCTACAATGAGCAGTTCTTC. The V call is TRBV9, the J call TRBJ2-1, with 15 bases lining up with TRBD2. Germline CDR1 and CDR2: SGDLS and YYNGEE. The CDR3 covers 21 residues. The junction had 11 bases not matched to a gene; V was cut back by 1 base and J by 0 bases. Combining the CDR3 with reference TRBV9 and TRBJ2-1 gives the whole variable domain DSGVTQTPKHLITATGQRVTLRCSPRSGDLSVYWYQQSLDQGLQFLIQYYNGEERAKGNILERFSAQQFPDLHSELNLSSLELGDSALYFCASSVTGTSGRRGLSYNEQFFGPGTRLTVL.

The CDR3 DNA reads as TGTGCCGCGGACACCCCTATCGGAGCTTTCTTT. This sequence encodes CAADTPIGAFF. The V and J genes are TRBV25-1 and TRBJ1-1, with D possibly TRBD1 on 5 matching bases. V lost 11 bases and J 10 bases, leaving 17 bases between the germline ends. The germline gives CDR1 MGHDK, CDR2 SYGVNS. CDR3 length: 11 amino acids.

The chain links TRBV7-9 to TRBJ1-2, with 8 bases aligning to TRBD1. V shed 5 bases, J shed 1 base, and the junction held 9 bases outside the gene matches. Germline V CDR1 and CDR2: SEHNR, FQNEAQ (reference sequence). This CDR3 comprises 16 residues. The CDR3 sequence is CASSGYGTGRNYGYTF. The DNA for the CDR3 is TGTGCCAGCAGCGGATATGGGACAGGCCGTAACTATGGCTACACCTTC. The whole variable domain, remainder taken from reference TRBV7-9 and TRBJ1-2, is DTGVSQNPRHKITKRGQNVTFRCDPISEHNRLYWYRQTLGQGPEFLTYFQNEAQLEKSRLLSDRFSAERPKGSFSTLEIQRTEQGDSAMYLCASSGYGTGRNYGYTFGSGTRLTVV.

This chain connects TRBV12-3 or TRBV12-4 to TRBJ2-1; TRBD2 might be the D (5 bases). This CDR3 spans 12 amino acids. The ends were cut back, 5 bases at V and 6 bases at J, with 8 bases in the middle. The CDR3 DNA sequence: TGTGCCAGCAGTCGCGCGGGCAATGAGCAGTTCTTC. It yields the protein CASSRAGNEQFF.

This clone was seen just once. DNA for the CDR3: TGTGCCAGCAGCTTAGACGCTAGCTCCTACAATGAGCAGTTCTTC. Translated, it gives CASSLDASSYNEQFF. The genes are TRBV11-3 and TRBJ2-1; D unclear. The ends were cut back, 0 bases at V and 0 bases at J, with 6 bases in the middle. Germline values: CDR1 SGHNT, CDR2 YENEEA. The CDR3 totals 15 residues.

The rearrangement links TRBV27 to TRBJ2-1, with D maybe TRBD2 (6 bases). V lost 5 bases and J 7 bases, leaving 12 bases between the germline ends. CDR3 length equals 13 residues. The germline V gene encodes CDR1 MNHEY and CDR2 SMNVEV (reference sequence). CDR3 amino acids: CASSGGDRNEQFF. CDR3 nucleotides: TGTGCCAGCAGTGGCGGGGATCGGAATGAGCAGTTCTTC.

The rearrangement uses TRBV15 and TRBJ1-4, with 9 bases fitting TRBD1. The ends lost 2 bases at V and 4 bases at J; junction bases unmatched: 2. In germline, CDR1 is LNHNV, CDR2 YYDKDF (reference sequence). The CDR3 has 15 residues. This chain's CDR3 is CATSRPDRGNEKLFF. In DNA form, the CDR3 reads TGTGCCACCAGCAGACCGGACAGGGGTAATGAAAAACTGTTTTTT. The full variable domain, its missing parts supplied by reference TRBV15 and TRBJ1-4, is DAMVIQNPRYQVTQFGKPVTLSCSQTLNHNVMYWYQQKSSQAPKLLFHYYDKDFNNEADTPDNFQSRRPNTSFCFLDIRSPGLGDTAMYLCATSRPDRGNEKLFFGSGTQLSVL.

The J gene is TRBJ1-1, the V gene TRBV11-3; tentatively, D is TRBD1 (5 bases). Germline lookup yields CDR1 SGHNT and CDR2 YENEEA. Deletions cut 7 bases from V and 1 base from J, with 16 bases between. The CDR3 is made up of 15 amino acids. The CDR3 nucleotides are TGTGCCAGCACCATCGCCGGGGGAAGGAACACTGAAGCTTTCTTT. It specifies CASTIAGGRNTEAFF. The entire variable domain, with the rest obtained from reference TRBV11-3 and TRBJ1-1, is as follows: EAGVVQSPRYKIIEKKQPVAFWCNPISGHNTLYWYLQNLGQGPELLIRYENEEAVDDSQLPKDRFSAERLKGVDSTLKIQPAELGDSAVYLCASTIAGGRNTEAFFGQGTRLTVV.

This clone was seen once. The DNA for the CDR3 is TGTGCCAGCAGCCCAAGGACTAGCGAGACCCAGTACTTC. Protein sequence: CASSPRTSETQYF. The J gene is TRBJ2-5, the V gene TRBV11-2; 8 bases line up with TRBD2. The CDR3 contains 13 residues. Germline CDR1 reads SGHAT; CDR2 reads FQNNGV. V was clipped by 5 bases and J by 5 bases; unmatched bases: 4. Filled out from reference TRBV11-2 and TRBJ2-5, the complete variable domain reads EAGVAQSPRYKIIEKRQSVAFWCNPISGHATLYWYQQILGQGPKLLIQFQNNGVVDDSQLPKDRFSAERLKGVDSTLKIQPAKLEDSAVYLCASSPRTSETQYFGPGTRLLVL.

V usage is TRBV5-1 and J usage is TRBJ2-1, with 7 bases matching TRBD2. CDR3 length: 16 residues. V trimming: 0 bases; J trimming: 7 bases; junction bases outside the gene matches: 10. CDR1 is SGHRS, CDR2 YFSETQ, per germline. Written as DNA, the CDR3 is TGCGCCAGCAGCTTGGAGGGCGGGAGCTATACAAATGAGCAGTTCTTC. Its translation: CASSLEGGSYTNEQFF.

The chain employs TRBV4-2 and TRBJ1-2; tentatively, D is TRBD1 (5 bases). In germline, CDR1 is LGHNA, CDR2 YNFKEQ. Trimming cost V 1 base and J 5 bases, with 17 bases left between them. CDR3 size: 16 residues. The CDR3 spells CASSQGRGGAGYGYTF. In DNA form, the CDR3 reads TGTGCCAGCAGCCAAGGAAGAGGTGGGGCTGGTTATGGCTACACCTTC.

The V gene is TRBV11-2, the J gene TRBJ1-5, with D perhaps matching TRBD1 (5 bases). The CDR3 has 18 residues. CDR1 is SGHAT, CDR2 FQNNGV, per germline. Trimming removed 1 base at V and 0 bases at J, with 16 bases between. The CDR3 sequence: CASSLGNWMGLSNQPQHF. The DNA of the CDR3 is TGTGCCAGCAGCTTAGGAAATTGGATGGGGCTTAGCAATCAGCCCCAGCATTTT.

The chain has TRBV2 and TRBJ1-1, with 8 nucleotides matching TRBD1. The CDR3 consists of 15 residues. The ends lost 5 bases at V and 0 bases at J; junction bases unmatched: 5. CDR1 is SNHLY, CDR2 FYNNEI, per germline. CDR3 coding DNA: TGTGCCAGCAGTAAGAAACAGGGGGTGAACACTGAAGCTTTCTTT. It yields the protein CASSKKQGVNTEAFF.

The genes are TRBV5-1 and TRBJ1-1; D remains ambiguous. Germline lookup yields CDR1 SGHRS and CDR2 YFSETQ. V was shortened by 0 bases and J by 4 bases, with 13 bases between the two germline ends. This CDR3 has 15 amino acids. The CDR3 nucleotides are TGCGCCAGCAGCTTGGATGGGGTAGAGGGCACTGAAGCTTTCTTT. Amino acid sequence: CASSLDGVEGTEAFF. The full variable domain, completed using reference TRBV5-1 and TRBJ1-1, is KAGVTQTPRYLIKTRGQQVTLSCSPISGHRSVSWYQQTPGQGLQFLFEYFSETQRNKGNFPGRFSGRQFSNSRSEMNVSTLELGDSALYLCASSLDGVEGTEAFFGQGTRLTVV.

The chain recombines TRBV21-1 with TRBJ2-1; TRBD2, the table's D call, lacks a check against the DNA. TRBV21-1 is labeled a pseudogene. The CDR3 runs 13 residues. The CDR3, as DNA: TGTGCCAGCAGCCAAACTAGTTGCAATGAGCAGTTCTTC. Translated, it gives CASSQTSCNEQFF.

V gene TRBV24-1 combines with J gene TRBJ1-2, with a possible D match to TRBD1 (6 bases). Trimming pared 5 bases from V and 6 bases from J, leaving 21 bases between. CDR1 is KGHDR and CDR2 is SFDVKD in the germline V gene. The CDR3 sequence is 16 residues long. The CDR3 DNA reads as TGTGCCACCAGTGGCTCTCGCGGGGGCTTTTTAGATGGCTACACCTTC. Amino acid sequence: CATSGSRGGFLDGYTF.

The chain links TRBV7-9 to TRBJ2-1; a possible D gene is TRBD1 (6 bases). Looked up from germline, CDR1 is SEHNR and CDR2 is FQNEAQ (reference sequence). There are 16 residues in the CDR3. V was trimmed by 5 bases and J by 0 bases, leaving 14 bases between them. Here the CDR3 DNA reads TGTGCCAGCAGCGGGGGCTCAGGGACCTCCTACAATGAGCAGTTCTTC. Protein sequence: CASSGGSGTSYNEQFF.

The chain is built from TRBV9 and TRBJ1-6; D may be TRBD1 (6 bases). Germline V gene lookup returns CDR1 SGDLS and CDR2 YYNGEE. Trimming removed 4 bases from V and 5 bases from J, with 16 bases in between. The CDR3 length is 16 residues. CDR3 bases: TGTGCCAGCAGCCCGACACCACAGGGTAATAATTCACCCCTCCACTTT. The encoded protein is CASSPTPQGNNSPLHF.

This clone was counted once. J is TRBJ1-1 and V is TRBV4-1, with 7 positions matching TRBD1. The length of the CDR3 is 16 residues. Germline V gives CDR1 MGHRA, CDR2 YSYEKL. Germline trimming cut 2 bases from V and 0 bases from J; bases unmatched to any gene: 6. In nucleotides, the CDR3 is TGCGCCAGCAGCCAATGGGGCGGGACAGTGAACACTGAAGCTTTCTTT. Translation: CASSQWGGTVNTEAFF.

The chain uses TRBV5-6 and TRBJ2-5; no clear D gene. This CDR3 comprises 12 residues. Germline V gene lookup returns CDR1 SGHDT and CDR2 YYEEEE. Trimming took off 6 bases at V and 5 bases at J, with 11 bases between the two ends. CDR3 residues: CASKGAGETQYF. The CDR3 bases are TGTGCCAGCAAAGGCGCCGGGGAGACCCAGTACTTC.

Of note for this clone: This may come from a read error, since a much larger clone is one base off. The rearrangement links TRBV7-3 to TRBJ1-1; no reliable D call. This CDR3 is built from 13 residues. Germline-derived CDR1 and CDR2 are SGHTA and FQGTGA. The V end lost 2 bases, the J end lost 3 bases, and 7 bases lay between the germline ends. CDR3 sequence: CASSLGGHTEAFF. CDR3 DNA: TGTGCCAGCAGCTTAGGAGGGCACACTGAAGCTTTCTTT. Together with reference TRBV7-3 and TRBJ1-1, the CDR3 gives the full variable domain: GAGVSQTPSNKVTEKGKYVELRCDPISGHTALYWYRQSLGQGPEFLIYFQGTGAADDSGLPNDRFFAVRPEGSVSTLKIQRTERGDSAVYLCASSLGGHTEAFFGQGTRLTVV.

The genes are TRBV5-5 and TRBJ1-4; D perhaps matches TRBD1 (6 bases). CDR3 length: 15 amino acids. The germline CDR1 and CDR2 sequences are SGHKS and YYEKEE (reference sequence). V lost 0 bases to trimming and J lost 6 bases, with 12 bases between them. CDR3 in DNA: TGTGCCAGCAGCTTGGCCGGGGGGGCGCATGAAAAACTGTTTTTT. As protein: CASSLAGGAHEKLFF. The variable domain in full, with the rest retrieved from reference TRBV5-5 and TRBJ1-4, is DAGVTQSPTHLIKTRGQQVTLRCSPISGHKSVSWYQQVLGQGPQFIFQYYEKEERGRGNFPDRFSARQFPNYSSELNVNALLLGDSALYLCASSLAGGAHEKLFFGSGTQLSVL.

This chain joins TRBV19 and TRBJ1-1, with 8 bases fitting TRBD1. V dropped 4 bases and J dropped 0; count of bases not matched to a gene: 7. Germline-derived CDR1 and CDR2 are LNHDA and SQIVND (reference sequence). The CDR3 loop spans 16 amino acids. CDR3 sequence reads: CASSSPLGQVNTEAFF. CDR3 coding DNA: TGTGCCAGTAGTAGTCCCCTGGGACAGGTGAACACTGAAGCTTTCTTT.

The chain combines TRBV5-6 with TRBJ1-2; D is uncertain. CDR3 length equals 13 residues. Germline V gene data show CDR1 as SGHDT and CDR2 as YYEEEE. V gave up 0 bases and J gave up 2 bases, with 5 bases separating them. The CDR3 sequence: CASSLVENYGYTF. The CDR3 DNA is TGTGCCAGCAGCTTGGTTGAGAACTATGGCTACACCTTC.

CDR3 protein: CATSDFPRGMGYTF. CDR3 DNA: TGTGCCACCAGTGATTTCCCCCGGGGGATGGGCTACACCTTC. The V call is TRBV24-1, the J call TRBJ1-2; D perhaps matches TRBD1 (5 bases). Trimming removed 1 base from V and 8 bases from J, with 13 bases in between. From germline, CDR1 is KGHDR and CDR2 SFDVKD. This CDR3 is 14 amino acids long.